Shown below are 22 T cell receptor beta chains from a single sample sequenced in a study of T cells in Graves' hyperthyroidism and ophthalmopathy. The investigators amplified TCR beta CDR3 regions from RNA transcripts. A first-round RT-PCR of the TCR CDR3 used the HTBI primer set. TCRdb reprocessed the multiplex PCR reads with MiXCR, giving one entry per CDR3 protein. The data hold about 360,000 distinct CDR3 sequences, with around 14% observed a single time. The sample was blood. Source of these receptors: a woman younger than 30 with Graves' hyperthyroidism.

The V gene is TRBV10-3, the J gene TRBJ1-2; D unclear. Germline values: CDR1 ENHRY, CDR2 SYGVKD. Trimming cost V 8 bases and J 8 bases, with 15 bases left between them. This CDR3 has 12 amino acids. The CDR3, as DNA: TGTGCCATCGGGTCGGAGCTAGGCGGCTACACCTTC. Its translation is CAIGSELGGYTF.

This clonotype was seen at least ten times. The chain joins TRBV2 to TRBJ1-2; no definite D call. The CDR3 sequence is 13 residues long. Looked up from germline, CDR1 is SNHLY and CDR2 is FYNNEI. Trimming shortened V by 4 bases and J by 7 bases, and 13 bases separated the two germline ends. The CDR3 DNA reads TGTGCCAGCAGTGTCAGGACGGAGGGTGGCTACACCTTC. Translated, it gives CASSVRTEGGYTF.

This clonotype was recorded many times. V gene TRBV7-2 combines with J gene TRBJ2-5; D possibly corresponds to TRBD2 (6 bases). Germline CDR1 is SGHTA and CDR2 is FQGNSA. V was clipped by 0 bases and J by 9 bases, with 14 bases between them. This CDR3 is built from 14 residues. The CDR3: CASSLANSWGAQYF. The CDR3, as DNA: TGTGCCAGCAGCTTAGCGAACTCCTGGGGGGCCCAGTACTTC.

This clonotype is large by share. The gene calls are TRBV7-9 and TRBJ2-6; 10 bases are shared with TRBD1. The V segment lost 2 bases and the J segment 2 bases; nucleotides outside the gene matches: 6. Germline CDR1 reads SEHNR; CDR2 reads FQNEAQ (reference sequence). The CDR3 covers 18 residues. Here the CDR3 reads CASSLWGQGIAGANVLTF. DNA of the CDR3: TGTGCCAGCAGCTTATGGGGACAGGGGATCGCTGGGGCCAACGTCCTGACTTTC.

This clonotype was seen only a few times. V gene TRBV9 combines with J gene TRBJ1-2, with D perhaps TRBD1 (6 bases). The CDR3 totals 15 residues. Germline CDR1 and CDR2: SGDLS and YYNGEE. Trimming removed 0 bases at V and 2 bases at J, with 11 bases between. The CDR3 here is CASSVAWGQNYGYTF. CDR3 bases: TGTGCCAGCAGCGTAGCTTGGGGGCAGAACTATGGCTACACCTTC.

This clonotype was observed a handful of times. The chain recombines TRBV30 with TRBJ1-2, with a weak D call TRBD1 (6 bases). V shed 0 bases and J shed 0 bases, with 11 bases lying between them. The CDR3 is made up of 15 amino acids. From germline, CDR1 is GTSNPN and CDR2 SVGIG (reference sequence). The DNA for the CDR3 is TGTGCCTGGAGTGTACACAGGGATCCTAACTATGGCTACACCTTC. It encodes CAWSVHRDPNYGYTF. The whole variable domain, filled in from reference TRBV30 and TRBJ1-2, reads SQTIHQWPATLVQPVGSPLSLECTVEGTSNPNLYWYRQAAGRGLQLLFYSVGIGQISSEVPQNLSASRPQDRQFILSSKKLLLSDSGFYLCAWSVHRDPNYGYTFGSGTRLTVV.

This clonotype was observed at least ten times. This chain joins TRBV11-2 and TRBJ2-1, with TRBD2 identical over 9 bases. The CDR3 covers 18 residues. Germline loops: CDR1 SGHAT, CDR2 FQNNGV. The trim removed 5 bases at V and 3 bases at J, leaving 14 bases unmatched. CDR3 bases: TGTGCCAGCAGCCTTGGCGGGGGGGGCCGGACGCGCTACAATGAGCAGTTCTTC. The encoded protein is CASSLGGGGRTRYNEQFF.

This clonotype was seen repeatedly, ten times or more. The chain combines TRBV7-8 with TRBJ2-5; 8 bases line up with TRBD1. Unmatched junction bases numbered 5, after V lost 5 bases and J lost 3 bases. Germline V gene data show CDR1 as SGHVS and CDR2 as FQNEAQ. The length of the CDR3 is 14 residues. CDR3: CASSPGQGEETQYF. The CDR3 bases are TGTGCCAGCAGCCCCGGACAGGGAGAAGAGACCCAGTACTTC.

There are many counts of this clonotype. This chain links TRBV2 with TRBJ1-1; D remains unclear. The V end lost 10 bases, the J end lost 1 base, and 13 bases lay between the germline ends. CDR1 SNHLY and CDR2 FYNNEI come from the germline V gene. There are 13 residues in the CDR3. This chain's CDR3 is CATREYGNTEAFF. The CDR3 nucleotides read TGTGCCACCCGGGAGTACGGGAACACTGAAGCTTTCTTT.

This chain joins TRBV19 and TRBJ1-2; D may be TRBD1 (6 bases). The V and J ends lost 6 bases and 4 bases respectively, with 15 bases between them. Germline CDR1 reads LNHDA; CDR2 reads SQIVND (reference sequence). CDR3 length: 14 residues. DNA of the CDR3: TGTGCCAGTAGCCCTCCGGGGGCTATCTATGGCTACACCTTC. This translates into CASSPPGAIYGYTF.

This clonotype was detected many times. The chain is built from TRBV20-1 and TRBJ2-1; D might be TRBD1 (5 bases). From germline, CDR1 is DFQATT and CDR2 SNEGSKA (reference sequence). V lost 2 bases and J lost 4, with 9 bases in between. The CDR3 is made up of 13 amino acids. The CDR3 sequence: CSARKTAYNEQFF. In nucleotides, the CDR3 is TGCAGTGCTAGAAAGACAGCTTACAATGAGCAGTTCTTC.

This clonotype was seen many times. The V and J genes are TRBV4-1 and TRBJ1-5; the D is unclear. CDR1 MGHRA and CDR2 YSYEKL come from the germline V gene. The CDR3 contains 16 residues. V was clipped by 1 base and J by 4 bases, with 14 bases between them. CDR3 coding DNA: TGCGCCAGCAGCCAAGTTGGATTCCCCCTTAATCAGCCCCAGCATTTT. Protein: CASSQVGFPLNQPQHF.

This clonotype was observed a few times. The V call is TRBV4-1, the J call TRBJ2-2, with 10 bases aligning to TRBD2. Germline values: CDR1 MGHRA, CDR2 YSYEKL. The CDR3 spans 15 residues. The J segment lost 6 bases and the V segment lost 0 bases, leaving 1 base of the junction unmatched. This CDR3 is CASSQDTSGAGELFF. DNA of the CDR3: TGCGCCAGCAGCCAAGATACTAGCGGGGCCGGGGAGCTGTTTTTT.

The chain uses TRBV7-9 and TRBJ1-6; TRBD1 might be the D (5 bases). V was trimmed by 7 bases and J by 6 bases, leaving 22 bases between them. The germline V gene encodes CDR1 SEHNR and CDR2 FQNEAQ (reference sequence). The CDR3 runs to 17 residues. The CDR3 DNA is TGTGCCAGCAACAGCCTGGAGAAGGGGACTTCTAATTCACCCCTCCACTTT. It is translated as CASNSLEKGTSNSPLHF.

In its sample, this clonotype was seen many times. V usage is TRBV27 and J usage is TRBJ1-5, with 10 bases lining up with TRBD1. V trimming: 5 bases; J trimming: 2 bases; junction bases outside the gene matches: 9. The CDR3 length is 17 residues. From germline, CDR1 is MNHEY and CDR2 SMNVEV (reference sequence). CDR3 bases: TGTGCCAGCAGTCCCGACAGGGGGCCTCGCCGCAATCAGCCCCAGCATTTT. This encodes CASSPDRGPRRNQPQHF.

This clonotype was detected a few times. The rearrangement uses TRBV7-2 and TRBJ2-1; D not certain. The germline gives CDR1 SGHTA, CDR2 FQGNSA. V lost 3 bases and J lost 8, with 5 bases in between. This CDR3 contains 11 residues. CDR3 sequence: CASSFYYEQFF. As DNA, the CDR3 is TGTGCCAGCAGCTTTTATTATGAGCAGTTCTTC.

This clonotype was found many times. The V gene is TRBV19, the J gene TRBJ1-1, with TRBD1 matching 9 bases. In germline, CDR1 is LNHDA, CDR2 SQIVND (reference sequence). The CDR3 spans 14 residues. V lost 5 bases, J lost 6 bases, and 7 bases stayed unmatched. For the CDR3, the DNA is TGTGCCAGTAGTGCCGGAACAGGGGGCGCTGAAGCTTTCTTT. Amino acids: CASSAGTGGAEAFF.

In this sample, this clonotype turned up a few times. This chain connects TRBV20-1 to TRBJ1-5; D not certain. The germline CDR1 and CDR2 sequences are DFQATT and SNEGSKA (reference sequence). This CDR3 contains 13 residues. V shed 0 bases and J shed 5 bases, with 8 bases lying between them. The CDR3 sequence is CSARDHGDQPQHF. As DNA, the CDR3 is TGCAGTGCTAGAGATCATGGGGATCAGCCCCAGCATTTT.

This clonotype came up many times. In nucleotides, the CDR3 is TGTGCCAGCAGCGTAGACGGAAACACCATATATTTT. It encodes CASSVDGNTIYF. The chain has TRBV9 and TRBJ1-3, with D unresolved. The length of the CDR3 is 12 residues. Trimming stripped 0 bases from V and 4 bases from J, with 2 bases between. Germline V lookup: CDR1 SGDLS, CDR2 YYNGEE. The variable domain in full, with the rest retrieved from reference TRBV9 and TRBJ1-3, is DSGVTQTPKHLITATGQRVTLRCSPRSGDLSVYWYQQSLDQGLQFLIQYYNGEERAKGNILERFSAQQFPDLHSELNLSSLELGDSALYFCASSVDGNTIYFGEGSWLTVV.

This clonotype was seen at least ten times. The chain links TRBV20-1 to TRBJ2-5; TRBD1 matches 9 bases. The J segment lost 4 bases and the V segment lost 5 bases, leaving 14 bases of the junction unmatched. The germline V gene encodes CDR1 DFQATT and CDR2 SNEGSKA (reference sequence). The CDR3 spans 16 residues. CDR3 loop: CSAPYQTGTGIETQYF. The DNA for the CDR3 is TGCAGTGCTCCGTACCAAACCGGGACAGGGATAGAGACCCAGTACTTC.

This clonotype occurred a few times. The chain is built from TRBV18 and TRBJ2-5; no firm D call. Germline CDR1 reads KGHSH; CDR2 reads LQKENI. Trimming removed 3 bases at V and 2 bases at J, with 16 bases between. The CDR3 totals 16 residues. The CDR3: CASSPREGMGQETQYF. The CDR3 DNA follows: TGTGCCAGCTCACCCCGCGAAGGGATGGGGCAAGAGACCCAGTACTTC.

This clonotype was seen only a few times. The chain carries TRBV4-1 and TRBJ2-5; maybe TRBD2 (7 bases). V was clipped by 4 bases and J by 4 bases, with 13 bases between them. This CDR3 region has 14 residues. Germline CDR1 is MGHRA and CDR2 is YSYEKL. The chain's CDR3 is CASSPSRGGETQYF. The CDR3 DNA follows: TGCGCCAGCAGCCCAAGTAGGGGGGGAGAGACCCAGTACTTC.